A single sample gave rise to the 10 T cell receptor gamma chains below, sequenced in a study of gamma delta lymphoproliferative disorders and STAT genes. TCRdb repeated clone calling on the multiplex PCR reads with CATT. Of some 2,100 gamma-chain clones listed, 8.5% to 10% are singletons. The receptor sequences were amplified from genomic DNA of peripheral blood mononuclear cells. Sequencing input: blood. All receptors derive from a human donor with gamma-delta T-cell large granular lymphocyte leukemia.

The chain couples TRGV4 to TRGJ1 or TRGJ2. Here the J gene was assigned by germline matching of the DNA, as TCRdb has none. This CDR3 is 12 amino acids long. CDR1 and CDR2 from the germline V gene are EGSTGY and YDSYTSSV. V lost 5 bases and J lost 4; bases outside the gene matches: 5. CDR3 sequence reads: CATWGSYYKKLF. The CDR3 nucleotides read TGTGCCACCTGGGGTTCCTATTATAAGAAACTCTTT.

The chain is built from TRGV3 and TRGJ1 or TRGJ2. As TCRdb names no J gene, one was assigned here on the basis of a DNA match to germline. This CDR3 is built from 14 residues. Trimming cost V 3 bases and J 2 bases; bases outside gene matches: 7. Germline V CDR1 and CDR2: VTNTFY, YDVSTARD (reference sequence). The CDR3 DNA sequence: TGTGCCACCTGGGACGGTTCTGATTATTATAAGAAACTCTTT. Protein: CATWDGSDYYKKLF.

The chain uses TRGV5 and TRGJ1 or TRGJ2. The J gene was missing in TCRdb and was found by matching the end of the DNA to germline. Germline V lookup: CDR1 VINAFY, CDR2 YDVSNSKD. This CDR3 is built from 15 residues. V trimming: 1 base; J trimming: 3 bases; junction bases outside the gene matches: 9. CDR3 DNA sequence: TGTGCCACCTGGGACAGATTGTTTCGTTATTATAAGAAACTCTTT. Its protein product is CATWDRLFRYYKKLF.

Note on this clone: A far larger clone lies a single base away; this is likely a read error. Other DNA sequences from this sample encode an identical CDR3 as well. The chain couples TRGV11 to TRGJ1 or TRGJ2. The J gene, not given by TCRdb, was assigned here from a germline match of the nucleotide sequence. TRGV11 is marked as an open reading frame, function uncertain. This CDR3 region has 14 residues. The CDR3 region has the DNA TGCGCCTGCTGGGTACACACGCCGTATTATAAGAAACTCTTT. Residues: CACWVHTPYYKKLF.

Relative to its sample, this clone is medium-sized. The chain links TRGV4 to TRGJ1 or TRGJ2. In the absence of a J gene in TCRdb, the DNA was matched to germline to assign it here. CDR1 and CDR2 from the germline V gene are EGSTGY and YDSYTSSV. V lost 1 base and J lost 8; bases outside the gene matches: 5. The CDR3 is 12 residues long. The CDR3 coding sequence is TGTGCCACCTGGGATGGCTGCAATAAGAAACTCTTT. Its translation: CATWDGCNKKLF.

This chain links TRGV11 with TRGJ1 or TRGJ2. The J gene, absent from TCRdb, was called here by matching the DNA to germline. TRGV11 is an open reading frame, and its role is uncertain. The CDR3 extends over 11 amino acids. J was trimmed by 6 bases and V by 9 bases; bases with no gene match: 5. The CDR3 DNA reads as TGTGCCTGCTGGCGGTTTTATAAGAAACTCTTT. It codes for CACWRFYKKLF.

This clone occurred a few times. The CDR3 DNA reads TGTGCCTTGTGGGAGGTGCCAGGTTCTAAGAAACTCTTT. Its protein is CALWEVPGSKKLF. The chain couples TRGV9 to TRGJ1 or TRGJ2. The J gene was missing in TCRdb and was found by matching the end of the DNA to germline. With 0 bases clipped from V and 9 bases from J, the junction kept 8 bases outside the gene matches. CDR1 and CDR2 from the germline V gene are GITISATS and ISYDGTV (reference sequence). There are 13 residues in the CDR3.

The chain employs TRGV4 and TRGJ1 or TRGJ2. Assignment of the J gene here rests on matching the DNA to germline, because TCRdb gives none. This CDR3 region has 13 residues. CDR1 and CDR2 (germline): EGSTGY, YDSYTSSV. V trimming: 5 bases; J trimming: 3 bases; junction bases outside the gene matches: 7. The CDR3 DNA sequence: TGTGCCACCTGGGTTCACGGTTATTATAAGAAACTCTTT. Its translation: CATWVHGYYKKLF.

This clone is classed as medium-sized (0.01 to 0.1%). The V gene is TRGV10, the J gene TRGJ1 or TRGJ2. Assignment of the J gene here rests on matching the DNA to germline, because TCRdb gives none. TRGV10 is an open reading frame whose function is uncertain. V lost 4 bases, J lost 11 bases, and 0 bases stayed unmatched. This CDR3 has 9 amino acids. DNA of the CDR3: TGTGCTGCGTGGTGGGAGAAACTCTTT. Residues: CAAWWEKLF.

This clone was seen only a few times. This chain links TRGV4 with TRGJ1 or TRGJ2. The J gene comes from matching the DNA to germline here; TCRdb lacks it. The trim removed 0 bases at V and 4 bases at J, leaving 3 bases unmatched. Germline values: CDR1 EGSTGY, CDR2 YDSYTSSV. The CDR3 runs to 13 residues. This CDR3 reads CATWDGVYYKKLF. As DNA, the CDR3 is TGTGCCACCTGGGATGGGGTATATTATAAGAAACTCTTT.